Below, 18 T cell receptor beta chains from the same sample are listed, as sequenced in a study of cytomegalovirus exposure and HLA in healthy donors. Vbeta (60) and Jbeta (13) primers were used in the PCR. TCRdb's copy holds only in-frame clones and misses some; the assay was immunoSEQ multiplex PCR. The repertoire has fewer than 200,000 clones, roughly 70% of them found once; the top ten carry more than 1.3%. The sequenced sample consisted of PBMCs. The receptors here all came from a girl aged 5-17 years in good health and CMV-seronegative.

This chain links TRBV5-4 with TRBJ2-1, with D perhaps matching TRBD1 (5 bases). Trimming left V 4 bases short and J 7 bases short, with 9 bases between. This CDR3 spans 12 amino acids. Germline V gives CDR1 SGHNT, CDR2 YYREEE (reference sequence). CDR3 residues: CASSLGVNEQFF. DNA of the CDR3: TGTGCCAGCAGCCTAGGGGTAAATGAGCAGTTCTTC.

The chain links TRBV5-1 to TRBJ2-6; D gene ambiguous. Trimming pared 0 bases from V and 1 base from J, leaving 14 bases between. The CDR3 spans 18 residues. Germline V CDR1 and CDR2: SGHRS, YFSETQ. Here the CDR3 DNA reads TGCGCCAGCAGCTTGGAATCGGAGCTTTTGTCTGGGGCCAACGTCCTGACTTTC. It codes for CASSLESELLSGANVLTF.

This clone was seen only a few times. The chain recombines TRBV5-6 with TRBJ1-1; D perhaps matches TRBD1 (5 bases). There are 17 residues in the CDR3. The V end was cut by 7 bases, the J end by 2 bases, with 24 bases between. Germline V gene lookup returns CDR1 SGHDT and CDR2 YYEEEE. CDR3 nucleotide sequence: TGTGCCAGCCGCATCAATCTGCCAGGGATTGGTAACACTGAAGCTTTCTTT. Its protein is CASRINLPGIGNTEAFF.

The J gene is TRBJ1-3, the V gene TRBV2; D uncertain. V gave up 2 bases and J gave up 2 bases, with 7 bases separating them. Looked up from germline, CDR1 is SNHLY and CDR2 is FYNNEI. This CDR3 is built from 14 residues. The CDR3 DNA reads TGTGCCAGCAGTGAACTCGCAGCTGGAAACACCATATATTTT. This sequence encodes CASSELAAGNTIYF.

This clone has a single count. The chain recombines TRBV7-2 with TRBJ2-7, with 10 bases aligning to TRBD1. Germline V CDR1 and CDR2: SGHTA, FQGNSA. CDR3 length: 15 residues. V was pared by 2 bases and J by 3 bases, with 4 bases of the junction left unmatched. CDR3 loop: CASSLHGDRGYEQYF. Written as DNA, the CDR3 is TGTGCCAGCAGCTTACATGGGGACAGGGGCTACGAGCAGTACTTC.

This clone was recorded only once. The J gene is TRBJ1-1, the V gene TRBV9; D might be TRBD1 (5 bases). CDR3 length equals 15 residues. V was clipped by 0 bases and J by 5 bases, with 14 bases between them. CDR1 is SGDLS and CDR2 is YYNGEE in the germline V gene. The DNA of the CDR3 is TGTGCCAGCAGCGTAGCGGTGCAGGGATTAACTGAAGCTTTCTTT. This translates into CASSVAVQGLTEAFF.

The rearrangement uses TRBV15 and TRBJ1-5; TRBD1 might be the D (5 bases). With 1 base removed from V and 7 bases from J, the gap between germline ends came to 14 bases. CDR1 is LNHNV, CDR2 YYDKDF, per germline (reference sequence). The CDR3 runs 15 residues. CDR3 amino acids: CATSRGRGVGQPQHF. The DNA for the CDR3 is TGTGCCACCAGCAGAGGGAGGGGTGTCGGGCAGCCCCAGCATTTT.

CDR3 sequence: CASRLGQGSYEQYF. The CDR3 nucleotides are TGCGCCAGCAGACTGGGACAGGGGAGCTACGAGCAGTACTTC. The chain joins TRBV5-1 to TRBJ2-7, with TRBD1 matching over 10 bases. Per germline, CDR1 SGHRS and CDR2 YFSETQ. The length of the CDR3 is 14 residues. V lost 5 bases and J lost 3; bases outside the gene matches: 5.

This chain connects TRBV6-5 to TRBJ2-3; TRBD2 aligns across 7 bases. The CDR3 extends over 13 amino acids. With V trimmed by 4 bases and J by 5 bases, 3 bases remained unmatched. Germline lookup yields CDR1 MNHEY and CDR2 SVGAGI. In DNA, the CDR3 is TGTGCCAGCAGTTTTCCGGGGGGAGATACGCAGTATTTT. Translated, it gives CASSFPGGDTQYF.

This clone was counted only a few times. The V and J genes are TRBV4-2 and TRBJ2-3, with D tentatively TRBD1 (6 bases). Germline V gene lookup returns CDR1 LGHNA and CDR2 YNFKEQ. Trimming took off 6 bases at V and 0 bases at J, with 13 bases between the two ends. The CDR3 has 15 residues. Written as DNA, the CDR3 is TGTGCCAGCAGACCCAGGGACACTAGCACAGATACGCAGTATTTT. It is translated as CASRPRDTSTDTQYF.

V is TRBV18 and J is TRBJ1-1; no definite D call. Trimming shortened V by 4 bases and J by 1 base, and 16 bases separated the two germline ends. Germline CDR1 and CDR2: KGHSH and LQKENI. The CDR3 covers 16 residues. CDR3 DNA: TGTGCCAGCTCACGCATATTAAGTACAGAGAACACTGAAGCTTTCTTT. It codes for CASSRILSTENTEAFF.

The chain is built from TRBV25-1 and TRBJ2-5; weak D call: TRBD1 (5 bases). V was clipped by 8 bases and J by 1 base, with 11 bases between them. Germline CDR1 is MGHDK and CDR2 is SYGVNS. The CDR3 extends over 13 amino acids. CDR3: CASSGHTQETQYF. The CDR3 region has the DNA TGTGCCAGCTCCGGACACACCCAAGAGACCCAGTACTTC.

The chain joins TRBV11-3 to TRBJ1-1; D is unresolved. With 0 bases removed from V and 1 base from J, the gap between germline ends came to 3 bases. This CDR3 comprises 13 residues. Germline V gene data show CDR1 as SGHNT and CDR2 as YENEEA. For the CDR3, the DNA is TGTGCCAGCAGCTTAGAGGCGAACACTGAAGCTTTCTTT. This gives the protein CASSLEANTEAFF.

The chain joins TRBV29-1 to TRBJ2-5, with D maybe TRBD1 (6 bases). V gave up 0 bases and J gave up 1 base, with 9 bases separating them. Germline V gives CDR1 SQVTM, CDR2 ANQGSEA. This CDR3 has 14 amino acids. For the CDR3, the DNA is TGCAGCGTTGAAGATTGGACAGTCCAAGAGACCCAGTACTTC. Translated: CSVEDWTVQETQYF.

CDR3 region: CASRESPTEAFF. CDR3 in DNA: TGCGCCAGCCGTGAGTCTCCCACTGAAGCTTTCTTT. The chain recombines TRBV5-1 with TRBJ1-1, with D hard to call. There are 12 residues in the CDR3. The germline gives CDR1 SGHRS, CDR2 YFSETQ. The V and J ends lost 7 bases and 4 bases respectively, with 11 bases between them.

This clone showed up just a few times. The chain links TRBV6-6 to TRBJ1-6, with D possibly being TRBD1 (6 bases). Germline CDR1 is MNHNY and CDR2 is SVGAGI (reference sequence). The CDR3 length is 14 residues. With 2 bases removed from V and 7 bases from J, the gap between germline ends came to 9 bases. The CDR3 loop is CASSYGQLNSPLHF. For the CDR3, the DNA is TGTGCCAGCAGTTACGGACAGCTAAATTCACCCCTCCACTTT.

This clone was seen just once. J is TRBJ1-1 and V is TRBV27; D is unclear. Germline-derived CDR1 and CDR2 are MNHEY and SMNVEV (reference sequence). This CDR3 contains 12 residues. V lost 5 bases to trimming and J lost 8 bases, with 12 bases between them. The CDR3 reads CASSPDMLEAFF. Written as DNA, the CDR3 is TGTGCCAGCAGTCCCGACATGCTAGAAGCTTTCTTT.

The rearrangement joins TRBV5-6 to TRBJ2-1; 10 nucleotides line up with TRBD1. Germline V gene data show CDR1 as SGHDT and CDR2 as YYEEEE. CDR3 length: 13 amino acids. With 4 bases clipped from V and 6 bases from J, the junction kept 1 base outside the gene matches. The CDR3 reads CASSRDRGNEQFF. The CDR3 DNA sequence: TGTGCCAGCAGCCGGGACAGGGGCAATGAGCAGTTCTTC.